This T cell receptor (beta chain) was sequenced during a study of PD-1 blockade in classical Hodgkin lymphoma. Germline trimming cut 2 bases from V and 4 bases from J; bases unmatched to any gene: 7. CDR1 is LGHNA, CDR2 YNFKEQ, per germline. CDR3 size: 16 residues. The time point: newly diagnosed, previously untreated cHL patient sample. Regarding the study as a whole: A reduction in baseline TCR diversity was reportedly seen in newly diagnosed patients relative to healthy donors.

Note on this clone: Its matching antigen is unknown.

TCRdb's table, derived via immunoSEQ multiplex PCR, lists solely in-frame clones and lacks some. Of fewer than 40,000 clones in the sample, roughly 94% were seen once. The sample comprised peripheral blood mononuclear cells (PBMCs). The chain is built from TRBV4-2 and TRBJ2-1, with 8 bases that match TRBD1. The TCR was taken from a human donor with classical Hodgkin lymphoma. The CDR3 protein is CASSQSPGGAYNEQFF. As DNA, the CDR3 is TGTGCCAGCAGCCAATCCCCAGGGGGCGCGTACAATGAGCAGTTCTTC.